One T cell receptor (beta chain) is described in this entry. The study recruited people aged 18 to 89 years across more than 20 US areas. Libraries were prepared by immunoSEQ multiplex PCR; TCRdb keeps only in-frame clonotypes and omits some of them. The table shows 200,000 to 300,000 clones, with roughly 86% occurring only once. The sample originates from a study of blood T cell repertoires in COVID-19. Across the whole study: From T cells, B-cell-depleted T cells, or PBMCs came the material, which was cDNA or gDNA.

Germline V lookup: CDR1 SGHRS, CDR2 YFSETQ. CDR3 length: 16 residues. Trimming removed 0 bases from V and 5 bases from J, with 15 bases in between. This TCR was recovered from a middle-aged woman with acute COVID-19. The sample comprised PBMCs or T cells enriched from blood (not recorded which). The chain combines TRBV5-1 with TRBJ2-1; tentatively, D is TRBD2 (6 bases). The DNA of the CDR3 is TGCGCCAGCAGCTTGGTCTCCGCGGGGCCCAACAATGAGCAGTTCTTC. Protein: CASSLVSAGPNNEQFF.